These 6 T cell receptor beta chains were all obtained from the same sample, sequenced in a study of blood T cells in healthy people across ages. A second PCR, run for about 7 to 11 cycles, used a sample-barcoded 5' primer plus a J-beta primer mix. TCRdb re-analysed the 5' RACE reads in MiXCR, keeping a single row per CDR3 protein. The sample has 1.5 million to 2 million distinct CDR3 sequences, roughly 28% seen once. Sequencing input: blood. The receptors originated from a woman aged 30 to 39 in good health.

At least ten counts were recorded for this clonotype. The chain combines TRBV4-1 with TRBJ1-2; 7 bases map to TRBD1. V was clipped by 2 bases and J by 4 bases; unmatched bases: 4. The CDR3 totals 14 residues. Germline CDR1 is MGHRA and CDR2 is YSYEKL. The CDR3 DNA is TGCGCCAGCAGCCAATTACAGGGGACCTATGGCTACACCTTC. This gives the protein CASSQLQGTYGYTF.

This clonotype was observed a handful of times. This sequence joins TRBV2 and TRBJ2-7; TRBD2 matches at 8 bases. The V and J ends lost 3 bases and 3 bases, in that order; junction bases with no gene match: 7. CDR3 length equals 15 residues. The germline V gene has CDR1 SNHLY and CDR2 FYNNEI. The CDR3: CASSESAGGIYEQYF. The DNA for the CDR3 is TGTGCCAGCAGTGAGTCTGCGGGGGGTATCTACGAGCAGTACTTC.

This sequence joins TRBV19 and TRBJ2-5; 8 nucleotides agree with TRBD2. Per germline, CDR1 LNHDA and CDR2 SQIVND (reference sequence). This CDR3 comprises 15 residues. The junction had 8 bases not matched to a gene; V was cut back by 6 bases and J by 2 bases. CDR3 region: CASRLTSVRQETQYF. Written as DNA, the CDR3 is TGTGCCAGTAGGCTGACTAGCGTACGGCAAGAGACCCAGTACTTC.

The chain employs TRBV12-3 or TRBV12-4 and TRBJ1-4, with 10 bases aligning to TRBD1. Losses at the gene ends were 4 bases for V and 8 bases for J; bases not matched to a gene: 4. The CDR3 has 14 amino acids. The CDR3, as DNA: TGTGCCAGCAGTTCCGGGACAGGGGAGGAAAAACTGTTTTTT. Its protein product is CASSSGTGEEKLFF.

The chain has TRBV20-1 and TRBJ1-2; D call uncertain. The CDR3 totals 13 residues. CDR1 DFQATT and CDR2 SNEGSKA come from the germline V gene (reference sequence). V lost 2 bases and J 3 bases, leaving 10 bases between the germline ends. CDR3 amino acids: CSARLGFDYGYTF. CDR3 nucleotides: TGCAGTGCTAGATTGGGATTTGACTATGGCTACACCTTC.

This chain connects TRBV10-3 to TRBJ1-1; D not resolved. V lost 8 bases to trimming and J lost 4 bases, with 8 bases between them. Germline V gene sequence: CDR1 ENHRY, CDR2 SYGVKD. The CDR3 is made up of 11 amino acids. CDR3 nucleotides: TGTGCCATCTCCGCCCGCACTGAAGCTTTCTTT. Translation gives CAISARTEAFF.